This T cell receptor (beta chain) was obtained from a study of blood T cells in healthy people across ages. Study-level findings and limits: The recorded TCR beta diversity per million T cells decreased in a roughly linear manner with age. The unsorted PBMCs prevented any conclusive comparison of naive versus antigen-experienced cells.

To note about this clonotype: Its cognate antigen is unknown.

Together with a sample-barcoded 5' primer, a J-beta primer mix was included in a second PCR lasting roughly 6 to 12 cycles. TCRdb fed the 5' RACE reads into MiXCR, producing one record per CDR3 protein. The table shows some 710,000 distinct CDR3 sequences, with roughly 46% occurring only once. The CDR3 is 13 residues long. CDR1 is LGHDT and CDR2 is YNNKEL in the germline V gene (reference sequence). Trimming shortened V by 1 base and J by 8 bases, and 9 bases separated the two germline ends. The donors, healthy Caucasians from Russia, were aged roughly 6 to 100. The V and J genes are TRBV3-1 and TRBJ2-1, with D perhaps TRBD1 (5 bases). This clonotype originated in a man older than 75 in good health. Sequenced material: blood. The CDR3 DNA is TGTGCCAGCAGCCAAGTGACAGCCCATGAGCAGTTCTTC. Translated, it gives CASSQVTAHEQFF.